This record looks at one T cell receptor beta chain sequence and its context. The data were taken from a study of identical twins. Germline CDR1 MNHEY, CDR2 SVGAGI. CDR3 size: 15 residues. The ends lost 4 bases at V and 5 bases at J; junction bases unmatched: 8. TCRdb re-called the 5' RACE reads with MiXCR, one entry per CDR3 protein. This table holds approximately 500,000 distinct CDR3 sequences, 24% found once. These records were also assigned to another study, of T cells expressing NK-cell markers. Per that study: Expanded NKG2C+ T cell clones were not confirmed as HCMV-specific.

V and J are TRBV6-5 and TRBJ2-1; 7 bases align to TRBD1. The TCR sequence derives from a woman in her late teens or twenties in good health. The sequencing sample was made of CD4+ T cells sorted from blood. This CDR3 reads CASSFPGTVDNEQFF. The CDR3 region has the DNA TGTGCCAGCAGTTTCCCCGGGACAGTAGACAATGAGCAGTTCTTC.